The T cell receptor (beta chain) under discussion was sequenced for a study of blood T cell repertoires in COVID-19. Across the whole study: Donors in the United States, Italy and Spain gave samples during acute or convalescent COVID-19.

Trimming removed 6 bases from V and 11 bases from J, with 16 bases in between. This CDR3 is 11 amino acids long. The germline V gene encodes CDR1 DFQATT and CDR2 SNEGSKA (reference sequence). This clone was detected a few times. In the original processing: Scientists estimated how many nucleated cells there were by amplifying reference gene primers. The repertoire was sequenced with immunoSEQ multiplex PCR; TCRdb's copy has only in-frame clones and lacks some. For V, J and clone size, that table is used; D and trimming come from the DNA. The sample has over 100,000 clones, under 90% seen once. The sequencing input was peripheral blood. The chain joins TRBV20-1 to TRBJ1-2; no definite D call. The source is a woman in her 70s with acute or convalescent COVID-19. The CDR3 bases are TGCAGTGCCCAACGCCTACTACGGTACACCTTC. Protein: CSAQRLLRYTF.